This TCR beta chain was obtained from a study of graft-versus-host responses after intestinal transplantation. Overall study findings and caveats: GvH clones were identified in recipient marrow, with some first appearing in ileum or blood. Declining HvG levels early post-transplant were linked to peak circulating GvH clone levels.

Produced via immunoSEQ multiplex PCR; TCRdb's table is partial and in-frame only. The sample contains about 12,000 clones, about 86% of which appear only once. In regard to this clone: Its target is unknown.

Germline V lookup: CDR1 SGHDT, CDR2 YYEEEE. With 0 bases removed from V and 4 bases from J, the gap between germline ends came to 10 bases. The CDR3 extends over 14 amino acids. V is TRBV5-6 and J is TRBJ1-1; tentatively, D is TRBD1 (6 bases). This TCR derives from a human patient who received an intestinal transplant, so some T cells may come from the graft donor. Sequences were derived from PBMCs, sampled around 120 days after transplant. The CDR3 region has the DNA TGTGCCAGCAGCTTGGTACAGGGTGGCACTGAAGCTTTCTTT. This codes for CASSLVQGGTEAFF.